The present T cell receptor beta chain was sequenced within a study of early T cells in non-severe SARS-CoV-2 infection. V shed 5 bases, J shed 5 bases, and the junction held 17 bases outside the gene matches. The CDR3 runs 18 residues. In its sample, this clonotype was seen many times. A single record per CDR3 protein comes from TCRdb applying MiXCR to the 5' RACE reads. The table has approximately 97,000 distinct CDR3 sequences, roughly 14% seen once. The chain links TRBV12-3 or TRBV12-4 to TRBJ1-4; 7 positions match TRBD1. Sequencing input: whole blood. This TCR came from an adult who was a healthcare worker with PCR-confirmed SARS-CoV-2 infection or an uninfected control (not recorded which). The CDR3 bases are TGTGCCAGCAGTCGATCCGGGACAGAGAATTACAAAAATGAAAAACTGTTTTTT. It codes for CASSRSGTENYKNEKLFF.